Included here is one T cell receptor beta chain sequence, with context. The data stem from a study of shared clonotypes between healthy human individuals. Using immunoSEQ multiplex PCR, the repertoire was profiled, and TCRdb retains in-frame clones only, with some absent. The sample lists some 1.5 million clones, about 98% occurring once. Caucasian adults residing in Nashville, Tennessee made up all the donors. Sequenced material: naive CD4+ T cells sorted from blood. Subset meaning: CD45RA+ positively selected. This TCR was recovered from a young man in good health.

The CDR3 sequence: CASSGSGGSKNIQYF. The DNA for the CDR3 is TGTGCCAGTAGCGGGTCAGGGGGGTCCAAAAACATTCAGTACTTC. The chain is built from TRBV19 and TRBJ2-4; perhaps TRBD1 as D (7 bases). Trimming stripped 6 bases from V and 2 bases from J, with 14 bases between. There are 15 residues in the CDR3. Germline-derived CDR1 and CDR2 are LNHDA and SQIVND (reference sequence). Based on the CDR3 plus reference TRBV19 and TRBJ2-4, the full variable domain is DGGITQSPKYLFRKEGQNVTLSCEQNLNHDAMYWYRQDPGQGLRLIYYSQIVNDFQKGDIAEGYSVSREKKESFPLTVTSAQKNPTAFYLCASSGSGGSKNIQYFGAGTRLSVL.